The 11 T cell receptor beta chains below were found in one sample sequenced in a study of regulatory T cells in long-lasting Graves disease. Time point given: newly diagnosed GD, antithyroid drugs for less than 3 months. PBMC-derived RNA was used for the TCR library. Library construction for TCR beta used iRepertoire HTBI primers and Arm-PCR of CDR3 regions. TCRdb reanalysed the multiplex PCR reads using MiXCR and keeps one entry per CDR3 protein. In the table there are about 470,000 distinct CDR3 sequences, 14% to 15% of which are singletons. These data also featured in a second study, about T cells in Graves' hyperthyroidism and ophthalmopathy.

The specimen was peripheral blood mononuclear cells (PBMCs), collected at new diagnosis, from a patient treated with antithyroid drugs. The receptor set was obtained from a woman aged 25 to 45 with Graves disease.

The CDR3 loop reads CASSSIDQPQHF. Written as DNA, the CDR3 is TGTGCCAGCAGTTCGATAGATCAGCCCCAGCATTTT. The V gene is TRBV12-3 or TRBV12-4, the J gene TRBJ1-5; D gene ambiguous. The CDR3 extends over 12 amino acids. Trimming took off 4 bases at V and 5 bases at J, with 6 bases between the two ends.

V usage is TRBV29-1 and J usage is TRBJ2-5, with 10 bases aligning to TRBD2. In germline, CDR1 is SQVTM, CDR2 ANQGSEA. J was trimmed by 3 bases and V by 4 bases; bases with no gene match: 5. CDR3 size: 14 residues. This CDR3 is CSVGLAGEEETQYF. The CDR3 DNA reads as TGCAGCGTTGGGCTAGCGGGGGAGGAAGAGACCCAGTACTTC.

The chain joins TRBV9 to TRBJ1-3; D is perhaps TRBD1 (5 bases). V lost 4 bases and J lost 2, with 19 bases in between. Germline assignment: CDR1 SGDLS and CDR2 YYNGEE. This CDR3 comprises 17 residues. CDR3 region: CASSPRDGTRAGNTIYF. Written as DNA, the CDR3 is TGTGCCAGCAGCCCCAGGGACGGAACAAGAGCTGGAAACACCATATATTTT.

The sample holds many counts of this clonotype. V and J are TRBV9 and TRBJ2-1, with TRBD2 matching 13 bases. Germline CDR1 is SGDLS and CDR2 is YYNGEE. The length of the CDR3 is 15 residues. With V trimmed by 2 bases and J by 5 bases, 1 base remained unmatched. Here the CDR3 reads CASSVTSGRDNEQFF. The CDR3 DNA reads as TGTGCCAGCAGCGTCACTAGCGGGAGGGACAATGAGCAGTTCTTC.

The rearrangement uses TRBV6-2 or TRBV6-3 and TRBJ1-2; tentatively, D is TRBD1 (6 bases). The CDR3 is 14 residues long. Germline loops: CDR1 MNHEY, CDR2 SVGEGT. V dropped 7 bases and J dropped 7 bases, with 19 bases sitting between them. The CDR3 loop reads CASMWGQGYSGYTF. Here the CDR3 DNA reads TGTGCCAGCATGTGGGGGCAGGGTTATAGTGGCTACACCTTC.

This clonotype turned up a few times. This rearrangement joins TRBV4-1 to TRBJ1-6; D is possibly TRBD1 (5 bases). Germline assignment: CDR1 MGHRA and CDR2 YSYEKL. Trimming removed 4 bases from V and 10 bases from J, with 11 bases in between. The CDR3 spans 13 residues. The CDR3 DNA is TGCGCCAGCAGCCCCAGGGATGGGTCACCCCTCCACTTT. Translation: CASSPRDGSPLHF.

This clonotype has ten or more counts. V usage is TRBV9 and J usage is TRBJ2-5; 14 positions agree with TRBD2. Germline CDR1 reads SGDLS; CDR2 reads YYNGEE. The CDR3 sequence is 16 residues long. Trimming cost V 0 bases and J 3 bases; bases outside gene matches: 1. The CDR3 nucleotides are TGTGCCAGCAGCGTAGGGGGACTAGCGGGAGAAGAGACCCAGTACTTC. This encodes CASSVGGLAGEETQYF.

The table lists this clonotype with many counts. The chain combines TRBV29-1 with TRBJ2-5, with 7 nucleotides matching TRBD1. This CDR3 contains 13 residues. The germline V gene has CDR1 SQVTM and CDR2 ANQGSEA. With V trimmed by 7 bases and J by 5 bases, 10 bases remained unmatched. The CDR3 nucleotides read TGCAGCGGAGAGGGGGCAGGTGTGGAGACCCAGTACTTC. Its protein product is CSGEGAGVETQYF.

The sample holds many counts of this clonotype. The gene calls are TRBV28 and TRBJ2-7; D is perhaps TRBD1 or TRBD2 (6 bases each). Germline CDR1 and CDR2: MDHEN and SYDVKM. The CDR3 is 14 residues long. V dropped 0 bases and J dropped 6 bases, with 12 bases sitting between them. The CDR3 protein is CASSLWREGGEQYF. As DNA, the CDR3 is TGTGCCAGCAGTTTATGGCGGGAAGGGGGCGAGCAGTACTTC.

The V and J genes are TRBV7-6 and TRBJ2-2; 9 bases are a match to TRBD1. The CDR3 length is 16 residues. After removal of 4 bases from V and 4 bases from J, the junction contained 7 bases not matched to a gene. The germline V gene has CDR1 SGHVS and CDR2 FNYEAQ. CDR3 protein: CASSSPGTGSTGELFF. In DNA, the CDR3 is TGTGCCAGCAGCTCACCCGGGACAGGGAGCACCGGGGAGCTGTTTTTT.

The gene calls are TRBV11-2 and TRBJ1-2, with 10 bases identical to TRBD1. In germline, CDR1 is SGHAT, CDR2 FQNNGV. There are 16 residues in the CDR3. Germline trimming cut 2 bases from V and 3 bases from J; bases unmatched to any gene: 6. This CDR3 is CASSLQRTGGDYGYTF. The CDR3 bases are TGTGCCAGCAGCTTACAACGGACAGGGGGAGACTATGGCTACACCTTC.